This T cell receptor (beta chain) was sequenced during a study of blood T cell repertoires in COVID-19. Method: immunoSEQ multiplex PCR; TCRdb's copy keeps in-frame clones and lacks some. The table lists 100,000 to 150,000 clones, 86% of them singletons. The sequence was collected from a human donor in a cohort sampled during active COVID-19. Material: peripheral blood.

DNA of the CDR3: TGTGCCAGCAGCTTGAGAGGGCGGGGGGTCTACAATGAGCAGTTCTTC. Amino acids: CASSLRGRGVYNEQFF. The V call is TRBV5-6, the J call TRBJ2-1; 8 positions agree with TRBD2. Germline V gene sequence: CDR1 SGHDT, CDR2 YYEEEE. This CDR3 has 16 amino acids. After removal of 1 base from V and 3 bases from J, the junction contained 6 bases not matched to a gene.